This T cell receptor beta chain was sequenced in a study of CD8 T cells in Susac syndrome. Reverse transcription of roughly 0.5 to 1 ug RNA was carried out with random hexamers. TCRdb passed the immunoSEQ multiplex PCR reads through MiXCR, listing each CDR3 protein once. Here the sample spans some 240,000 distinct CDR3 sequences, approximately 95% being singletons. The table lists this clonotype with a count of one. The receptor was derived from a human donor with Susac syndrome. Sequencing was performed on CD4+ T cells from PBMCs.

The CDR3 bases are TGTGCCACCAGCAGGCTAGAACTGAACACCGGGGAGCTGTTTTTT. This encodes CATSRLELNTGELFF. V and J are TRBV15 and TRBJ2-2; no reliable D call. V shed 3 bases and J shed 1 base, with 9 bases lying between them. Germline V gene sequence: CDR1 LNHNV, CDR2 YYDKDF (reference sequence). CDR3 size: 15 residues.